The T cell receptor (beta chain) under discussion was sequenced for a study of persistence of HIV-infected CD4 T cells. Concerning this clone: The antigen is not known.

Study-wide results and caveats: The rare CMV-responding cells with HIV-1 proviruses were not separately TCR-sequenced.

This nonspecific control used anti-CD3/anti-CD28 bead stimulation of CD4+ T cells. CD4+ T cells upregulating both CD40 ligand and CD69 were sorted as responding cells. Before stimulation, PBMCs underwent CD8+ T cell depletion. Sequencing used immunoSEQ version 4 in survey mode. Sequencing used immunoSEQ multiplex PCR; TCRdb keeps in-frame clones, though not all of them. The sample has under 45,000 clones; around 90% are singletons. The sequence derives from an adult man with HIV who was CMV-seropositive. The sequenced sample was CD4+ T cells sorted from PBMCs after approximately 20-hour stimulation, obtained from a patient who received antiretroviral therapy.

DNA of the CDR3: TGTGCCAGCAGCCCCGGGGGAGGGGGGGGAGATACGCAGTATTTT. Amino acid sequence: CASSPGGGGGDTQYF. The rearrangement links TRBV6-5 to TRBJ2-3; D is possibly TRBD2 (7 bases). The V and J ends lost 6 bases and 5 bases respectively, with 18 bases between them. The CDR3 length is 15 residues. CDR1 is MNHEY, CDR2 SVGAGI, per germline.